This TCR beta chain was obtained from a study of shared clonotypes between healthy human individuals. This CDR3 region has 14 residues. Trimming took 0 bases from V and 4 from J, leaving 6 bases between them. Per the germline V gene, CDR1 is SGHNT and CDR2 is YENEEA. Method: immunoSEQ multiplex PCR; TCRdb's copy keeps in-frame clones and lacks some. This sample has hundreds of thousands of clones, with around 77% found just once. This rearrangement joins TRBV11-3 to TRBJ2-2, with D unclear. Sequencing input: PBMCs. This TCR derives from a woman aged 40 to 55 in good health. Some clones in this sample may be carry-over from other donors' samples. The CDR3 region has the DNA TGTGCCAGCAGCTTAGAACGATTCACCGGGGAGCTGTTTTTT. Encoded protein: CASSLERFTGELFF.